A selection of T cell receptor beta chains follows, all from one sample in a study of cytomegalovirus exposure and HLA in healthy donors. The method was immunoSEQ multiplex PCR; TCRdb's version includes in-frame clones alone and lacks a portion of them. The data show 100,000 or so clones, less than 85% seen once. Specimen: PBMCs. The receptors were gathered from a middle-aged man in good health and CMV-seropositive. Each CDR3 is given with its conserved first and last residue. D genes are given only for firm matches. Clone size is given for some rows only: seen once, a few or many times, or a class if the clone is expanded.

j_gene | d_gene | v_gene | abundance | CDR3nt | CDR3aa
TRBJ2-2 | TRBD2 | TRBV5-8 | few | TGTGCCAGCAGCCCGGGACTAGCGGCGAACACCGGGGAGCTGTTTTTT | CASSPGLAANTGELFF
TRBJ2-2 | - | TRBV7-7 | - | TGTGCTAGCAGCTTTCAGATTAACACCGGGGAGCTGTTTTTT | CASSFQINTGELFF
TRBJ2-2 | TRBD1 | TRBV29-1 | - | TGCAGCGGGGGACAGGGGGCCGCCGGGGAGCTGTTTTTT | CSGGQGAAGELFF
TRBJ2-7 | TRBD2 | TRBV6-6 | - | TGTGCCACCAAGGGAGGGAGGGAGACGAACTACGAGCAGTACTTC | CATKGGRETNYEQYF
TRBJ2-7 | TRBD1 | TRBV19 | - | TGTGCCAGTAGACCCACAGGGGTATCCTACGAGCAGTACTTC | CASRPTGVSYEQYF
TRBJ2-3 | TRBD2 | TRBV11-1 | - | TGTGCCAGCAGCTTTCATTCAGCGGGAGGACTTGGAGATACGCAGTATTTT | CASSFHSAGGLGDTQYF
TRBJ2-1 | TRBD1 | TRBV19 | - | TGTGCCAGTAGTATAGATCAGGGGGCTCGGGATGAGCAGTTCTTC | CASSIDQGARDEQFF
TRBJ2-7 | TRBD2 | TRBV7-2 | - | TGTGCCAGCAGCTTTTGGATGTGGACTAGCATCCTATACGAGCAGTACTTC | CASSFWMWTSILYEQYF
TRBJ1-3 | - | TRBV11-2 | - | TGTGCCAGCGGGCCCGGCGGGTTAGGCTCTGGAAACACCATATATTTT | CASGPGGLGSGNTIYF
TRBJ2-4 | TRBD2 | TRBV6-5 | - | TGTGCCAGCAGTTACAATAGTCTAGCGGGAGAAAACATTCAGTACTTC | CASSYNSLAGENIQYF